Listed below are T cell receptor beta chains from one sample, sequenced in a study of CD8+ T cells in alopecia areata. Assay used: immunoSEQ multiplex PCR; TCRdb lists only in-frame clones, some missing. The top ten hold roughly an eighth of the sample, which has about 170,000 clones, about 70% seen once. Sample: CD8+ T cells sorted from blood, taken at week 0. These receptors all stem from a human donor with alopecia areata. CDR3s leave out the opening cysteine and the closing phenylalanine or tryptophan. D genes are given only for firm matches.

ASSLVGGPSTDTQY	TRBV5-1	TRBJ2-3	.
ASSFDGGSGAGELF	TRBV7-8	TRBJ2-2	TRBD2
SVESANYGYT	TRBV29-1	TRBJ1-2	.
ASSSGTGTKNIQY	TRBV7-9	TRBJ2-4	TRBD1
ASSEMDRTNSPLH	TRBV2	TRBJ1-6	.
SVQQETSYEQY	TRBV29-1	TRBJ2-7	.
ASTTSGYTDTQY	TRBV28	TRBJ2-3	TRBD2
ATSRGKQGAYNEQF	TRBV15	TRBJ2-1	TRBD1
ASSRVKNIQY	TRBV27	TRBJ2-4	.
SVQERSSYNEQF	TRBV29-1	TRBJ2-1	.
ASSDRGDGYT	TRBV6-5	TRBJ1-2	TRBD1
AWNPRPPVETQY	TRBV30	TRBJ2-5	.
ASSLEFGIQETQY	TRBV5-1	TRBJ2-5	.
ASSPWREDSPLH	TRBV7-9	TRBJ1-6	.
ASSSSGSENIQY	TRBV7-9	TRBJ2-4	.
ASSWNNEQF	TRBV25-1	TRBJ2-1	.
ASSLGQPNSPLH	TRBV9	TRBJ1-6	.
ASSLTGNTEAF	TRBV5-4	TRBJ1-1	.
ASRQGGGPLSYEQY	TRBV5-6	TRBJ2-7	.
ASSSYDRDTYNEQF	TRBV27	TRBJ2-1	TRBD1
SVADRNYGYT	TRBV29-1	TRBJ1-2	.
ASSPQVRETQY	TRBV5-6	TRBJ2-5	.
ATSDSYEQY	TRBV27	TRBJ2-7	.
AWGQGGTGELF	TRBV30	TRBJ2-2	TRBD1
ASSQGGRTSGGGRIGTDTQY	TRBV4-1	TRBJ2-3	TRBD2
ASSQEVRESNQPQH	TRBV4-1	TRBJ1-5	.
ASSESREQF	TRBV6-1	TRBJ2-1	.
ASSPGPSGNTGELF	TRBV4-2	TRBJ2-2	.
ASSERFYEQY	TRBV25-1	TRBJ2-7	.
ASSPMTGWTNEQF	TRBV7-2	TRBJ2-1	TRBD1
AIPKIGGGHEQY	TRBV2	TRBJ2-7	.
ASSQTGLAGGPGDTQY	TRBV2	TRBJ2-3	TRBD2
ASSSGSLGGGNQPQH	TRBV27	TRBJ1-5	.
ASSLGLAGSNEQF	TRBV27	TRBJ2-1	TRBD2
SVAGAHYGYT	TRBV29-1	TRBJ1-2	.